This T cell receptor (beta chain) appears in the sequencing data of a study of identical twins. A single record per CDR3 protein comes from TCRdb applying MiXCR to the 5' RACE reads. The data hold approximately 700,000 distinct CDR3 sequences, with 15% to 20% observed a single time. The CDR3 covers 14 residues. Trimming took off 2 bases at V and 9 bases at J, with 13 bases between the two ends. The V gene's germline CDR1 is KGHDR and CDR2 SFDVKD. This clonotype has at least ten counts. The sample also formed part of further work on T cells expressing NK-cell markers.

V gene TRBV24-1 combines with J gene TRBJ2-1; D might be TRBD2 (6 bases). Sequencing input: PBMCs. This TCR came from a woman between 18 and 29 years old in good health. Here the CDR3 reads CATSDSTSVGEQFF. The CDR3 nucleotides read TGTGCCACCAGTGATTCGACTAGTGTGGGTGAGCAGTTCTTC.